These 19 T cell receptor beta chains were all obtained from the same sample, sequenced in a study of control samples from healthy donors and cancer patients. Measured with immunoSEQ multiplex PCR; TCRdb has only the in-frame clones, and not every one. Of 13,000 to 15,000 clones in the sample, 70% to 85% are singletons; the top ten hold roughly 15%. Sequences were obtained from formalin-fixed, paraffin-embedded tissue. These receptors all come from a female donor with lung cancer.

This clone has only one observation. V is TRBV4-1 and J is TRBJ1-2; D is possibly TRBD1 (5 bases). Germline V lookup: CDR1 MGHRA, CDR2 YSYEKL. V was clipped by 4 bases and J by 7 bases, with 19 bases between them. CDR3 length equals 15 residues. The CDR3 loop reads CASSPGEGRWGGYTF. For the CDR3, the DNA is TGCGCCAGCAGCCCGGGGGAGGGGAGATGGGGTGGCTACACCTTC.

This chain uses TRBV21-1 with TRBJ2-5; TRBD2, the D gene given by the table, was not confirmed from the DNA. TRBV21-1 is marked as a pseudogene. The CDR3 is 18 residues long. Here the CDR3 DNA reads TGTGCCAGCAGCAAAGCCACCCCGGTTAGCGGGGCACAAGAGACCCAGTACTTC. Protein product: CASSKATPVSGAQETQYF.

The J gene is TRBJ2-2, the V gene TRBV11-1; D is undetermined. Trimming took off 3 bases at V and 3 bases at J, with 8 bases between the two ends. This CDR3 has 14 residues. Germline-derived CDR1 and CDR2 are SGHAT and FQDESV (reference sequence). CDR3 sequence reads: CASSLGGYTGELFF. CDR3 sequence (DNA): TGTGCCAGCAGCTTGGGCGGCTACACCGGGGAGCTGTTTTTT.

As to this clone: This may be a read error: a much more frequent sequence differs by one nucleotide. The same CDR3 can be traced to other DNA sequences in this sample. The CDR3 loop reads CASSLKFQARSDTEAFF. CDR3 sequence (DNA): TGTGCCAGCAGCTTAAAGTTTCAGGCGCGCTCGGACACTGAAGCTTTTTTT. This chain links TRBV7-2 with TRBJ1-1; tentative D call: TRBD1 (5 bases). This CDR3 comprises 17 residues. Germline V CDR1 and CDR2: SGHTA, FQGNSA.

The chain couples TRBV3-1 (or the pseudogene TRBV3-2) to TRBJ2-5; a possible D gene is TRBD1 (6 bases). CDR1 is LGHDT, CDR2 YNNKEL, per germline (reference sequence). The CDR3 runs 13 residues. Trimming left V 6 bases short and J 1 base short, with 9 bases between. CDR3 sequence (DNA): TGTGCCAGCAGTCCGGACAGCCAAGAGACCCAGTACTTC. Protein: CASSPDSQETQYF.

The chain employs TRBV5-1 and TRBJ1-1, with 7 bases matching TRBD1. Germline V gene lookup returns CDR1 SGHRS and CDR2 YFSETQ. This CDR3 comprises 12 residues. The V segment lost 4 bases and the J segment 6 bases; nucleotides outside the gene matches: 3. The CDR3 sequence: CASSTTGSEAFF. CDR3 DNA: TGCGCCAGCAGCACGACAGGGTCTGAAGCTTTCTTT.

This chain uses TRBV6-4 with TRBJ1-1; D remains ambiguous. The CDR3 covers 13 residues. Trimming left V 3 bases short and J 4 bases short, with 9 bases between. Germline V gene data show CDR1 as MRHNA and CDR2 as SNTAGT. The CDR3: CASSEVYGTEAFF. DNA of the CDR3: TGTGCCAGCAGTGAAGTGTATGGCACTGAAGCTTTCTTT.

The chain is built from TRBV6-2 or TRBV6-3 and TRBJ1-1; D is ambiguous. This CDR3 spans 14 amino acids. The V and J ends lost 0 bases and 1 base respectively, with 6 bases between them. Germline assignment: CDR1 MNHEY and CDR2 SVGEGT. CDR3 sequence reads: CASSYSWGNTEAFF. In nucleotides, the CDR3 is TGTGCCAGCAGTTACTCGTGGGGGAACACTGAAGCTTTCTTT.

The CDR3 nucleotides are TGTGCTAGTGGCCCGGAGGGGGCTGGTCAGCCCCAGCATTTT. Translation gives CASGPEGAGQPQHF. The rearrangement joins TRBV12-5 to TRBJ1-5, with 7 bases aligning to TRBD1. V lost 6 bases and J lost 6; bases outside the gene matches: 8. CDR1 LGHNT and CDR2 FRNRAP come from the germline V gene. The CDR3 is 14 amino acids.

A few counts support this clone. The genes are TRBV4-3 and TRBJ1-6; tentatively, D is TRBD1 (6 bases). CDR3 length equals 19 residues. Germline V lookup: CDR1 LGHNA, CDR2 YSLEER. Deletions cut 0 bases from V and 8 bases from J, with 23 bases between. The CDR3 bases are TGCGCCAGCAGCCAAGATCTGTTCAGGGGCCAGGGTACGGATTCACCCCTCCACTTT. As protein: CASSQDLFRGQGTDSPLHF.

The DNA for the CDR3 is TGTGCCAGCAGTTACTCGGAAGGAGGCCAAGAGACCCAGTACTTC. This sequence encodes CASSYSEGGQETQYF. The chain links TRBV6-5 to TRBJ2-5; D perhaps matches TRBD2 (5 bases). Germline V gene sequence: CDR1 MNHEY, CDR2 SVGAGI. Deletions cut 0 bases from V and 1 base from J, with 9 bases between. The CDR3 is 15 residues long.

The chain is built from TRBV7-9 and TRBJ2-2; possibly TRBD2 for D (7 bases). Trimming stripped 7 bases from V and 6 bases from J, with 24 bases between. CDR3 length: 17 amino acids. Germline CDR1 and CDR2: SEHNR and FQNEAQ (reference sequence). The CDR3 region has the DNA TGTGCCAGCACCCCGGCCGCGGGGGCCCTTTCATCCGGGGAGCTGTTTTTT. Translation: CASTPAAGALSSGELFF.

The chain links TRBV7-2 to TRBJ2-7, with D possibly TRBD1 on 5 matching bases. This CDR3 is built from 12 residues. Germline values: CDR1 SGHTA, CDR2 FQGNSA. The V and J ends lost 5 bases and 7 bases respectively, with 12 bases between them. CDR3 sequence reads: CASSPGLGEQYF. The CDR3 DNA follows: TGTGCCAGCAGCCCAGGGCTGGGGGAGCAGTACTTC.

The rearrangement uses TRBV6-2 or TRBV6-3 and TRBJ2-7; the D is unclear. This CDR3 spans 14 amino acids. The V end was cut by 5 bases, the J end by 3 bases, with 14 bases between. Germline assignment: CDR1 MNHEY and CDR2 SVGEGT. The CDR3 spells CASSPRNSYYEQYF. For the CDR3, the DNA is TGTGCCAGCAGTCCCCGTAACTCCTACTACGAGCAGTACTTC.

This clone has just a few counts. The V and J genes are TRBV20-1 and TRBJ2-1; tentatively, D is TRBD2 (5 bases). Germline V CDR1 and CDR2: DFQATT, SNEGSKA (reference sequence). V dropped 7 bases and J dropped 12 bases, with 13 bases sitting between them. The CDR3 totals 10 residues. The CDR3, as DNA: TGCAGTGTTGGGGTCGAGGGGCAGTTCTTC. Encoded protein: CSVGVEGQFF.

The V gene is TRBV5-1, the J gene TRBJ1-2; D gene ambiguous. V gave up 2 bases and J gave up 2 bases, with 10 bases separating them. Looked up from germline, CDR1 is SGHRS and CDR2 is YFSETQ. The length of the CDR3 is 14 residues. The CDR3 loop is CASSLREANYGYTF. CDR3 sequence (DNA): TGCGCCAGCAGCTTAAGGGAGGCAAACTATGGCTACACCTTC.

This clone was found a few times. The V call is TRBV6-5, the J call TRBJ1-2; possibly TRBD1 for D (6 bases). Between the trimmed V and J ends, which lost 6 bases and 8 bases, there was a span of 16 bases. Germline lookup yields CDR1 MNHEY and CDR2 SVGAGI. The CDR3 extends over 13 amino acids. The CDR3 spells CASSRTGRGGYTF. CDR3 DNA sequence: TGTGCCAGCAGCCGCACAGGGAGAGGAGGCTACACCTTC.

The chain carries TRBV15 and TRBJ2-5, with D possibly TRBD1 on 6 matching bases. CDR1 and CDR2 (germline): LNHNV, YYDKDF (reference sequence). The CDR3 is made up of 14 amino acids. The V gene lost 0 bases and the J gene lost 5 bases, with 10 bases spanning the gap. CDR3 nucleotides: TGTGCCACCAGCAGAGACCGGACAGTTGAGACCCAGTACTTC. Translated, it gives CATSRDRTVETQYF.

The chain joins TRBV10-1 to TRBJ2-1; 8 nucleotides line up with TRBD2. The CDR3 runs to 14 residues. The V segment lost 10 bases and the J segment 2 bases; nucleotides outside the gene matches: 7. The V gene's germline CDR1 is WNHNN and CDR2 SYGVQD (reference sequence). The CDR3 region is CANRGGDPYNEQFF. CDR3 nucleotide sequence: TGCGCCAACCGGGGGGGGGACCCCTACAATGAGCAGTTCTTC.